These T cell receptor beta chains were read from a single sample in a study of blood T cell repertoires in COVID-19. TCRdb's table, derived via immunoSEQ multiplex PCR, lists solely in-frame clones and lacks some. Here the sample spans roughly 230,000 clones, approximately 85% being singletons. Sequencing was carried out using PBMCs or T cells enriched from blood (not recorded which). The receptors here all came from a woman in her forties or fifties who had been exposed to COVID-19. Each CDR3 is given with its conserved first and last residue. D genes are given only for firm matches. Clone sizes are given selectively: once, few, many, or a class where the clone is expanded.

NA	TRBV3-1/TRBV3-2	TRBJ2-7	NA	TGTGCCAGCAGCCAAATAGTGCACGAGCAGTACTTC	CASSQIVHEQYF
TRBD2	TRBV6-2/TRBV6-3	TRBJ2-5	NA	TGTGCCAGCAGTTCAGGGCGGACTAGCGGGGGGGAGACCCAGTACTTC	CASSSGRTSGGETQYF
TRBD2	TRBV10-1	TRBJ2-1	NA	TGCGCCAGCAGTGCCGCGGGGGACCACAATGAGCAGTTCTTC	CASSAAGDHNEQFF
NA	TRBV2	TRBJ2-1	NA	TGTGCCAGCAGCCCCAATAGTGCCAATGAGCAGTTCTTC	CASSPNSANEQFF
TRBD1	TRBV18	TRBJ1-1	NA	TGTGCCAGCTCACCAAAGGGACAGGGGACTGAAGCTTTCTTT	CASSPKGQGTEAFF
NA	TRBV4-2	TRBJ1-2	NA	TGTGCCAGCAGCCAAGTGGGCGTGGACTATGGCTACACCTTC	CASSQVGVDYGYTF
NA	TRBV5-1	TRBJ1-3	once	TGCGCCAGCAGCTTACAGCCACAGGGTTCTGGAAACACCATATATTTT	CASSLQPQGSGNTIYF
NA	TRBV5-5	TRBJ2-3	NA	TGTGCCAGCAGCTTGAAAGGTGGAGCGCAGTATTTT	CASSLKGGAQYF
NA	TRBV19	TRBJ2-1	once	TGTGCCAGTAGTATTTCTACAAGGGGGGGAGCGAGCTCCTACAATGAGCAGTTCTTC	CASSISTRGGASSYNEQFF
NA	TRBV6-5	TRBJ2-7	NA	TGTGCCAGCAGTTACGGGACGGGGACAAGTTACGAGCAGTACTTC	CASSYGTGTSYEQYF
TRBD1	TRBV19	TRBJ1-2	NA	TGTGCCAGTAGTATTCAGGGGGTCAGAGATGGCTACACCTTC	CASSIQGVRDGYTF
NA	TRBV14	TRBJ2-3	NA	TGTGCCAGCAGCCGTGAGGGGGTGCCTTCAGATACGCAGTATTTT	CASSREGVPSDTQYF
TRBD1	TRBV28	TRBJ1-2	NA	TGTGCCAGCAGTTTGGGACAGGGGAACTATGGCTACACCTTC	CASSLGQGNYGYTF
NA	TRBV28	TRBJ1-1	NA	TGTGCCAGCAGTTTAGGCGGTGAAGCTTTCTTT	CASSLGGEAFF
TRBD1	TRBV3-1/TRBV3-2	TRBJ1-1	NA	TGTGCCAGCAGCCACGGGGCGGGACAGGTCAACACTGAAGCTTTCTTT	CASSHGAGQVNTEAFF
NA	TRBV29-1	TRBJ2-5	once	TGCAGCGCAACACCGTGGGCCAAGCCGTGGGAGACCCAGTACTTC	CSATPWAKPWETQYF
TRBD1	TRBV18	TRBJ1-1	NA	TGTGCCAGCTCACCACTTGGACAGGGGAGAGGGAACACTGAAGCTTTCTTT	CASSPLGQGRGNTEAFF
NA	TRBV19	TRBJ1-1	NA	TGTGCCAGTACCCCCACTTCGTTCACTGAAGCTTTCTTT	CASTPTSFTEAFF
NA	TRBV2	TRBJ2-1	NA	TGTGCCAGCAGAGGGGATCCGTACAATGAGCAGTTCTTC	CASRGDPYNEQFF
NA	TRBV9	TRBJ1-1	NA	TGTGCCAGCAGCGTAGGGGGCAGGAACACTGAAGCTTTCTTT	CASSVGGRNTEAFF